This is a list of T cell receptor beta chains from one sample in a study of cytomegalovirus exposure and HLA in healthy donors. Measured with immunoSEQ multiplex PCR; TCRdb has only the in-frame clones, and not every one. The data contain around 130,000 clones, around 83% of them singletons. The sequenced sample consisted of PBMCs. The source is a man in his fifties or sixties in good health and CMV-seronegative. CDR3s include the opening cysteine and the closing phenylalanine or tryptophan. The D gene is left open where the match is weak. The size of a clone is reported for some rows only, either as once, few or many, or as a class for expanded clones.

d_call clone_size j_call v_call cdr3_aa cdr3_nt
NA NA TRBJ2-7 TRBV2 CATVIGGAPHEQYF TGTGCCACCGTGATTGGGGGGGCGCCCCACGAGCAGTACTTC
NA few TRBJ2-1 TRBV7-9 CASSPDRSSYNEQFF TGTGCCAGCAGCCCCGACAGGAGCTCCTACAATGAGCAGTTCTTC
TRBD1 NA TRBJ1-1 TRBV4-1 CASSQVGGRRLEAFF TGCGCCAGCAGCCAAGTAGGGGGCAGGCGCCTTGAAGCTTTCTTT
TRBD1 NA TRBJ2-5 TRBV7-7 CASSQTGVETQYF TGTGCTAGCAGCCAGACAGGGGTAGAGACCCAGTACTTC
NA NA TRBJ1-6 TRBV27 CASSISQGPLHF TGTGCCAGCAGTATATCACAGGGACCCCTCCACTTT
NA NA TRBJ1-4 TRBV6-5 CASRAPGLGGEKLFF TGTGCCAGCAGAGCGCCGGGACTCGGAGGTGAAAAACTGTTTTTT
NA NA TRBJ1-5 TRBV6-4 CAVAQFNSNQPQHF TGTGCCGTGGCCCAGTTTAATAGCAATCAGCCCCAGCATTTT
NA NA TRBJ2-1 TRBV5-1 CASSSRRSYNEQFF TGCGCCAGCAGCTCCCGTAGATCCTACAATGAGCAGTTCTTC
NA NA TRBJ2-1 TRBV10-1 CASSDPSSYNEQFF TGCGCCAGCAGTGACCCCAGCTCCTACAATGAGCAGTTCTTC
TRBD1 NA TRBJ2-7 TRBV6-5 CASSYRTGIYEQYF TGTGCCAGCAGTTATCGGACAGGCATCTACGAGCAGTACTTC
NA NA TRBJ2-2 TRBV21-1 CASSKARGLNTGELFF TGTGCCAGCAGCAAAGCGAGAGGGTTGAACACCGGGGAGCTGTTTTTT
NA NA TRBJ1-5 TRBV6-5 CASGRTEGPQHF TGTGCCAGCGGGCGGACAGAGGGGCCCCAGCATTTT
TRBD1 NA TRBJ2-7 TRBV5-6 CASSLEGQHPYEQYF TGTGCCAGCAGCTTGGAGGGACAGCATCCCTACGAGCAGTACTTC
NA NA TRBJ2-7 TRBV9 CASNRGRDEQYF TGTGCCAGCAACCGAGGGAGAGACGAGCAGTACTTC
TRBD2 few TRBJ2-1 TRBV4-1 CASSPYSAGGDNEQFF TGCGCCAGCAGCCCGTACTCAGCGGGGGGGGACAATGAGCAGTTCTTC
TRBD1 NA TRBJ1-2 TRBV29-1 CSVATRQGYYYGYTF TGCAGCGTCGCCACCCGACAGGGATATTACTATGGCTACACCTTC
TRBD1 NA TRBJ2-1 TRBV5-1 CASSPDRGTWVNEQFF TGCGCCAGCAGCCCCGACAGGGGAACTTGGGTGAATGAGCAGTTCTTC
TRBD2 once TRBJ2-3 TRBV2 CASSEMVAGSTDTQYF TGTGCCAGCAGTGAAATGGTAGCGGGGAGCACAGATACGCAGTATTTT
NA NA TRBJ1-5 TRBV4-3 CASSQDAVVRERLPQHF TGCGCCAGCAGCCAAGATGCCGTCGTCAGAGAGAGACTTCCCCAGCATTTT
NA NA TRBJ2-5 TRBV7-9 CASSSGRVETQYF TGTGCCAGCAGCTCAGGCAGGGTAGAGACCCAGTACTTC
TRBD1 NA TRBJ1-4 TRBV28 CASRGQGRGEKLFF TGTGCCAGCCGAGGACAGGGTAGGGGTGAAAAACTGTTTTTT